These 6 T cell receptor beta chains share one sample of origin, sequenced in a study of response to subunit inactivated influenza vaccine. From the RT-PCR reads, TCRdb called clonotypes with MiXCR, one entry per CDR3 protein. The sample records 300,000 to 350,000 distinct CDR3 sequences, 21% being singletons. Sequenced here: PBMCs from blood, sampled about 19 months after vaccination. Receptor source: a man between 45 and 75 years old who received an inactivated influenza vaccine.

This rearrangement joins TRBV10-1 to TRBJ2-2; TRBD1 matches 8 bases. Germline V gene sequence: CDR1 WNHNN, CDR2 SYGVQD (reference sequence). The CDR3 loop spans 17 amino acids. Trimming took 0 bases from V and 6 from J; bases not matched to a gene: 9. Here the CDR3 reads CASSESYGAGGSGELFF. DNA for the CDR3: TGCGCCAGCAGTGAGTCCTATGGGGCAGGGGGCTCCGGGGAGCTGTTTTTT.

The chain recombines TRBV9 with TRBJ1-3; weak D call: TRBD1 (6 bases). The germline V gene encodes CDR1 SGDLS and CDR2 YYNGEE. The CDR3 is 16 residues long. V was trimmed by 3 bases and J by 0 bases, leaving 13 bases between them. Here the CDR3 reads CASSAMDSSSGNTIYF. Written as DNA, the CDR3 is TGTGCCAGCAGCGCGATGGACAGCTCCTCTGGAAACACCATATATTTT.

This clonotype was detected many times. The V call is TRBV5-1, the J call TRBJ1-1; 7 positions match TRBD1. The CDR3 spans 14 residues. Germline assignment: CDR1 SGHRS and CDR2 YFSETQ. V trimming: 4 bases; J trimming: 1 base; junction bases outside the gene matches: 4. The CDR3 spells CASSQGQPNTEAFF. The CDR3 DNA sequence: TGCGCCAGCAGCCAGGGACAGCCGAACACTGAAGCTTTCTTT.

The chain is built from TRBV3-1 and TRBJ2-7, with D possibly called TRBD1 or TRBD2 (5 bases each). The V end lost 5 bases, the J end lost 9 bases, and 17 bases lay between the germline ends. The CDR3 spans 13 residues. The germline V gene has CDR1 LGHDT and CDR2 YNNKEL (reference sequence). CDR3 region: CASSFPRDGLQYF. As DNA, the CDR3 is TGTGCCAGCAGCTTCCCAAGGGACGGTTTGCAGTACTTC.

This clonotype has more than one count but fewer than ten. The rearrangement uses TRBV12-3 or TRBV12-4 and TRBJ1-5; 9 bases map to TRBD1. Trimming removed 6 bases from V and 6 bases from J; junction bases left unmatched: 12. This CDR3 has 16 amino acids. CDR3 amino acids: CASSLSSGTGTQPQHF. The CDR3 DNA reads as TGTGCCAGCAGCCTTTCCTCCGGGACAGGGACTCAGCCCCAGCATTTT.

V is TRBV4-3 and J is TRBJ2-5; D unclear. Germline CDR1 reads LGHNA; CDR2 reads YSLEER. The CDR3 sequence is 13 residues long. V shed 0 bases and J shed 5 bases, with 7 bases lying between them. The CDR3 coding sequence is TGCGCCAGCAGCCAAGATCTAGAGGAGACCCAGTACTTC. Translating it yields CASSQDLEETQYF.